Below are 5 T cell receptor beta chains sequenced from a single sample in a study of blood T cell repertoires in COVID-19 (dated by TCRdb to between 2020 and 2021). To prepare the library, the immunoSEQ multiplex PCR assay was applied. TCRdb re-hosts the immuneACCESS table, in-frame sequences only. Its copies lack some clones; in the studies checked, an unresolved V gene accounts for under half of them, and the cause for the rest is not known. The sample table records roughly 110,000 clones; roughly 91% of these occur just once. Approximately 19% of the sample is taken by the ten largest. Sequencing was performed on peripheral blood. All receptors derive from a human donor with acute or convalescent COVID-19. The donor label of this sample is uncertain.

The V gene is TRBV5-1, the J gene TRBJ1-5; D possibly corresponds to TRBD1 (6 bases). Germline CDR1 reads SGHRS; CDR2 reads YFSETQ. This CDR3 spans 13 amino acids. Trimming removed 3 bases at V and 6 bases at J, with 10 bases between. The CDR3 bases are TGCGCCAGCAGCTGGGACATCAGTCAGCCCCAGCATTTT. Protein sequence: CASSWDISQPQHF.

The gene calls are TRBV5-4 and TRBJ2-3; 10 bases fit TRBD2. Trimming removed 2 bases from V and 5 bases from J; junction bases left unmatched: 5. Germline V gene data show CDR1 as SGHNT and CDR2 as YYREEE (reference sequence). CDR3 length: 15 amino acids. The CDR3 region has the DNA TGTGCCAGCAGCTTCCTAGCGGGAGCGGTAGATACGCAGTATTTT. This gives the protein CASSFLAGAVDTQYF.

This clone was seen a handful of times. The rearrangement joins TRBV7-9 to TRBJ1-5; D is ambiguous. The CDR3 is 12 residues long. The germline V gene has CDR1 SEHNR and CDR2 FQNEAQ (reference sequence). V lost 5 bases and J 11 bases, leaving 13 bases between the germline ends. The CDR3 sequence is CASSLRTGTQHF. In DNA form, the CDR3 reads TGTGCCAGCAGCCTAAGGACCGGGACCCAGCATTTT.

The chain has TRBV19 and TRBJ1-5; D remains ambiguous. The germline V gene has CDR1 LNHDA and CDR2 SQIVND (reference sequence). The germline V and J ends were trimmed by 2 bases and 0 bases, with 8 bases remaining between them. This CDR3 contains 15 residues. Here the CDR3 reads CASSIRGDSNQPQHF. The DNA of the CDR3 is TGTGCCAGTAGTATACGCGGGGATAGCAATCAGCCCCAGCATTTT.

The chain joins TRBV2 to TRBJ1-5; a possible D gene is TRBD1 (6 bases). The CDR3 loop spans 14 amino acids. CDR1 and CDR2 (germline): SNHLY, FYNNEI. The V end was cut by 4 bases, the J end by 5 bases, with 12 bases between. This chain's CDR3 is CASSGIQGDQPQHF. CDR3 DNA: TGTGCCAGCAGTGGGATACAGGGAGATCAGCCCCAGCATTTT.